This entry is about one T cell receptor beta chain. The antigen is undetermined. Preparation of the TCRbeta library involved a method that used unique molecular identifiers. One entry per CDR3 protein results from TCRdb running MiXCR on the PCR reads. Seen here are 530,000 or so distinct CDR3 sequences, about a quarter observed once, and the top ten hold about a third. The data derive from a study of T-cell reconstitution after alpha-beta-depleted transplantation in children. CDR1 and CDR2 from the germline V gene are MNHEY and SVGEGT. V was clipped by 5 bases and J by 8 bases; unmatched bases: 7. There are 14 residues in the CDR3. Study observations and caveats: Expanded clones from the graft, numbering several hundred, reportedly supplied alpha-beta T cells about two months after transplant. After one year, T-cell counts and TCRbeta diversity mostly came from new T cells. The study traced high day-60 TCRbeta diversity in some patients to surviving recipient T cells and thymic progenitors.

This specimen was PBMCs, taken before TCRalphabeta/CD19-depleted stem cell transplant. The V and J genes are TRBV6-2 or TRBV6-3 and TRBJ1-4, with TRBD1 matching 8 bases. The source is a boy under three years old with Wiskott-Aldrich syndrome, due to receive a stem cell transplant. The CDR3 region is CASSQQGAEEKLFF. The CDR3 DNA reads TGTGCCAGCAGTCAGCAGGGGGCGGAAGAAAAACTGTTTTTT.